This record concerns one T cell receptor beta chain sequence. What this receptor recognizes is not known. Base qualities were left out, and no much larger clone turns up one base away. The sample is drawn from a study of shared T cell receptors in the human thymus (dated by TCRdb to about 2021). The study in broad terms: The study examined how self-reactive, shared T-cell receptor alpha chains are generated in the human thymus.

Library preparation was by the immunoSEQ multiplex PCR assay. Drawn from immuneACCESS, this table holds only the in-frame rearrangements with V and J called that TCRdb kept. Clones are partly lost; checked studies trace under half to an unresolved V gene and leave the rest unexplained. The sample includes roughly 560,000 clones, with approximately 80% observed a single time. The top ten clones comprise around 0.013% of the sample. Per the germline V gene, SGHVS is the CDR1 and FNYEAQ is the CDR2. The V and J ends are trimmed by 3 bases and 0 bases, leaving 24 bases between them. The cysteine opens and the phenylalanine closes a CDR3 of 20 amino acids. Just the 60-base CDR3 DNA is kept, in frame starting at base 1. These data were likewise used in another study, on human thymus T cells. Taken from the second paper: Donors were immunologically healthy infants undergoing open corrective cardiac surgery for congenital heart defects in Finland. The thymus tissue came from surgical resects taken out during corrective cardiac surgery. V and J gene segment usage appeared biased in both thymic and peripheral blood repertoires. Highly overlapping thymic TCR repertoires among unrelated individuals were reported in the related research. TCR alpha and beta repertoires from roughly 8 infant thymus samples and four related peripheral blood samples were characterized in the study. The infant donors were about 6 to 244 days old, and the cohort included more than five males and two females. After being mechanically released from the tissue, thymocytes were kept at -70 degrees C in pellets of about 9-34 million cells. A QIAsymphony instrument was used to extract genomic DNA from frozen cell pellets. The immunoSEQ multiplex PCR assay was used to amplify the TCRB and TCRAD loci from a standardized amount of quality-controlled genomic DNA. The amplicons spanned the V(D)J region and were long enough to cover the CDR3 and allow V and J genes to be identified. The amplicons were sequenced on an Illumina platform via the commercial immunoSEQ service. Corrections for primer bias and sequencing errors followed previously described methods, while TCRAD and TCRB definitions were based on the IMGT database. immunoSEQ Analyzer 3.0 and VDJTools were used for repertoire analysis, which covered basic statistics, V/J segment usage, diversity estimates, rarefaction and pairwise overlap. Diversity was estimated with Chao1, ChaoE, Efron-Thisted, Shannon and inverse Simpson indices, and also on datasets down-sampled to the smallest sample. Repertoire overlap used strict matching of CDR3 nucleotide sequence, V gene and J gene, with Jaccard-based multidimensional scaling clustering. On average, thymus samples gave about 810,000 unique TCRB clonotypes, whereas blood samples gave about 92,000.

The origin of this receptor is a boy less than two years old with a congenital heart defect. Donor details come from another sample of the same person, matched by shared clones. Here the chain combines TRBV7-6 and TRBJ1-3; the D segment could be TRBD1, given 5 matching bases. Sequencing was carried out using thymocytes. The CDR3 here reads CASSFSSDQLQESSGNTIYF. The DNA is as follows: TGTGCCAGCAGCTTTAGTAGTGACCAATTACAGGAGAGCTCTGGAAACACCATATATTTT.